The 12 T cell receptor beta chains given below trace back to one sample, sequenced in a study of blood T cell repertoires in COVID-19. Here immunoSEQ multiplex PCR was the method, and the copy in TCRdb shows in-frame clones only, minus some. The sample carries around 300,000 clones, 88% recorded once. What was sequenced was PBMCs or T cells enriched from blood (not recorded which). Source of these receptors: an older woman in a cohort exposed to, infected with or recovered from COVID-19 (not recorded which).

This sequence joins TRBV27 and TRBJ2-7; 7 bases match TRBD2. V lost 6 bases to trimming and J lost 0 bases; unmatched junction nucleotides: 8. The germline V gene encodes CDR1 MNHEY and CDR2 SMNVEV (reference sequence). The CDR3 runs 15 residues. The CDR3 DNA follows: TGTGCCAGCAGCCGTAGCGGGCCGACCTCCTACGAGCAGTACTTC. It encodes CASSRSGPTSYEQYF.

CDR3 sequence (DNA): TGTGCCAGCAGGAGAACAGGCTACGAGCAGTACTTC. Translation: CASRRTGYEQYF. The V call is TRBV28, the J call TRBJ2-7; tentatively, D is TRBD1 (5 bases). This CDR3 has 12 amino acids. Trimming pared 6 bases from V and 3 bases from J, leaving 9 bases between. Germline V CDR1 and CDR2: MDHEN, SYDVKM.

This rearrangement joins TRBV30 to TRBJ2-1, with TRBD1 identical over 8 bases. The CDR3 consists of 14 residues. Germline V gene sequence: CDR1 GTSNPN, CDR2 SVGIG (reference sequence). The V gene end was trimmed by 3 bases and the J gene end by 6 bases; junction bases not matched to a gene: 7. CDR3 residues: CAWRVRDRRNEQFF. In nucleotides, the CDR3 is TGTGCCTGGAGAGTCCGGGACAGGCGCAATGAGCAGTTCTTC.

The J gene is TRBJ2-7, the V gene TRBV28; the D gene is possibly TRBD1 (5 bases). V was pared by 3 bases and J by 10 bases, with 13 bases between. In germline, CDR1 is MDHEN, CDR2 SYDVKM. The CDR3 is made up of 12 amino acids. The CDR3 spells CASSLLGQGQYF. DNA for the CDR3: TGTGCCAGCAGTTTGCTGGGGCAGGGTCAGTACTTC.

This clone was seen a single time. The chain joins TRBV2 to TRBJ2-5, with 8 bases aligning to TRBD1. Trimming took 6 bases from V and 4 from J; bases not matched to a gene: 10. There are 15 residues in the CDR3. Germline CDR1 and CDR2: SNHLY and FYNNEI. CDR3 sequence reads: CASRPDRGSGETQYF. Written as DNA, the CDR3 is TGTGCCAGCAGACCTGACAGGGGCAGCGGAGAGACCCAGTACTTC.

The V call is TRBV19, the J call TRBJ2-1, with D possibly TRBD2 on 6 matching bases. There are 14 residues in the CDR3. The V and J ends lost 5 bases and 9 bases respectively, with 17 bases between them. Germline assignment: CDR1 LNHDA and CDR2 SQIVND (reference sequence). CDR3 amino acids: CASSPLTSLGEQFF. The CDR3 coding sequence is TGTGCCAGTAGTCCCCTGACTAGTTTGGGTGAGCAGTTCTTC.

The V call is TRBV10-1, the J call TRBJ1-5, with D possibly TRBD1 on 6 matching bases. CDR3 size: 13 residues. Germline CDR1 reads WNHNN; CDR2 reads SYGVQD (reference sequence). V lost 10 bases, J lost 3 bases, and 13 bases lay in between. CDR3 region: CATASGVNQPQHF. CDR3 DNA: TGCGCCACCGCTTCAGGGGTCAATCAGCCCCAGCATTTT.

CDR3 DNA sequence: TGTGCCACCAGTCAGAGCGGGAGGACCTACGAGCAGTACTTC. As protein: CATSQSGRTYEQYF. The chain combines TRBV24-1 with TRBJ2-7, with 9 positions matching TRBD2. Germline CDR1 KGHDR, CDR2 SFDVKD. Germline trimming cut 6 bases from V and 2 bases from J; bases unmatched to any gene: 4. The CDR3 contains 14 residues.

The V call is TRBV19, the J call TRBJ1-2, with D tentatively TRBD1 (5 bases). The CDR3 covers 13 residues. The germline gives CDR1 LNHDA, CDR2 SQIVND (reference sequence). With 6 bases removed from V and 4 bases from J, the gap between germline ends came to 12 bases. The CDR3: CASRRSDSYGYTF. DNA of the CDR3: TGTGCCAGTAGACGATCCGACAGCTATGGCTACACCTTC. Using reference TRBV19 and TRBJ1-2 for the parts outside the CDR3, the full variable domain is DGGITQSPKYLFRKEGQNVTLSCEQNLNHDAMYWYRQDPGQGLRLIYYSQIVNDFQKGDIAEGYSVSREKKESFPLTVTSAQKNPTAFYLCASRRSDSYGYTFGSGTRLTVV.

The rearrangement uses TRBV19 and TRBJ2-5, with no clear D. The germline gives CDR1 LNHDA, CDR2 SQIVND (reference sequence). The germline V and J ends were trimmed by 6 bases and 2 bases, with 13 bases remaining between them. This CDR3 has 14 residues. In DNA, the CDR3 is TGTGCCAGTAGCGCCAGGCCATTTCAAGAGACCCAGTACTTC. The encoded protein is CASSARPFQETQYF.

The chain couples TRBV3-1 (or the pseudogene TRBV3-2) to TRBJ1-3, with TRBD1 as a possible D gene (6 bases). Trimming took off 4 bases at V and 0 bases at J, with 16 bases between the two ends. CDR3 length: 17 residues. CDR1 is LGHDT, CDR2 YNNKEL, per germline (reference sequence). CDR3 bases: TGTGCCAGCAGCCCCTTCCACACAGGGCTCTCTGGAAACACCATATATTTT. Its protein is CASSPFHTGLSGNTIYF.

V is TRBV28 and J is TRBJ2-7; D might be TRBD1 (5 bases). Germline V lookup: CDR1 MDHEN, CDR2 SYDVKM. This CDR3 is built from 15 residues. V lost 4 bases, J lost 0 bases, and 13 bases lay in between. The CDR3: CASSSPSTASYEQYF. CDR3 DNA sequence: TGTGCCAGCAGTTCCCCCTCGACAGCCTCCTACGAGCAGTACTTC.